A selection of T cell receptor beta chains follows, all from one sample in a study of T-cell reconstitution after alpha-beta-depleted transplantation in children. Using its own MiXCR run on the PCR reads, TCRdb lists one record per CDR3 protein. The repertoire holds 90,000 to 100,000 distinct CDR3 sequences, with 20% to 30% as singletons. Material: PBMCs, obtained before TCRalphabeta/CD19-depleted stem cell transplant. The source is a boy aged 2 to 10 with acute lymphoblastic leukemia, due to receive a stem cell transplant. The CDR3 runs from the conserved cysteine through the conserved F or W. The D gene is left open where the match is weak. A clone size is listed for some rows: how often the clone was seen (once, few, many), or a class if it is expanded.

cdr3_length | clone_size | j_call | d_call | v_call | cdr3_nt | cdr3_aa
14 | - | TRBJ2-5 | TRBD1 | TRBV11-2 | TGTGCCAGCAGCTCGGACAGGCCTGGGGAGACCCAGTACTTC | CASSSDRPGETQYF
14 | many | TRBJ2-4 | - | TRBV5-1 | TGCGCCAGCAGCTTGGATGTAGCCAAAAACATTCAGTACTTC | CASSLDVAKNIQYF
16 | many | TRBJ2-1 | TRBD2 | TRBV7-2 | TGTGCCAGCAGCTTAGGACTAGCGGGAGGACACAATGAGCAGTTCTTC | CASSLGLAGGHNEQFF
14 | few | TRBJ2-7 | TRBD2 | TRBV18 | TGTGCCAGCTCACCTAGCGGGAGGGCCCACGAGCAGTACTTC | CASSPSGRAHEQYF
14 | many | TRBJ2-7 | TRBD1 | TRBV20-1 | TGCAGTGCCGTGGACAGGGGTAAGGCCTACGAGCAGTACTTC | CSAVDRGKAYEQYF
14 | - | TRBJ2-3 | - | TRBV2 | TGTGCCAGCATGAAGCGGGTCCAGGGTGATACGCAGTATTTT | CASMKRVQGDTQYF
14 | - | TRBJ2-5 | - | TRBV11-2 | TGTGCCAGCAGCTTGGGGCAGCAACAAGAGACCCAGTACTTC | CASSLGQQQETQYF
17 | few | TRBJ2-7 | TRBD1 | TRBV28 | TGTGCCAGCAGTTTGCCTTGGACAGGGGGGGGATCCTACGAGCAGTACTTC | CASSLPWTGGGSYEQYF
16 | few | TRBJ2-7 | - | TRBV20-1 | TGCAGTGCTAGAGATTATCGGGGCCGCAGCTCCTACGAGCAGTACTTC | CSARDYRGRSSYEQYF
15 | - | TRBJ2-1 | TRBD1 | TRBV10-3 | TGTGCCATCAGCGATAGAGGACAGGGATACAATGAGCAGTTCTTC | CAISDRGQGYNEQFF
16 | - | TRBJ1-5 | - | TRBV20-1 | TGCAGTGCTAGTCGTGGAATGGACGGAACGTATCAGCCCCAGCATTTT | CSASRGMDGTYQPQHF
13 | - | TRBJ1-6 | - | TRBV12-3/TRBV12-4 | TGTGCCAGCAGATCCGGGAGTAATTCACCCCTCCACTTT | CASRSGSNSPLHF
15 | - | TRBJ2-5 | TRBD2 | TRBV25-1 | TGTGCCAGCAGTGAAGCTAGCGGGAGTCTTGAGACCCAGTACTTC | CASSEASGSLETQYF
15 | - | TRBJ1-5 | TRBD1 | TRBV27 | TGTGCCAGCAGTCCCGGGGACAGCCCGTCCCAGCCCCAGCATTTT | CASSPGDSPSQPQHF
17 | few | TRBJ2-3 | TRBD1 | TRBV7-8 | TGTGCCAGCAGCTTAGCTCTTAGAACAGGGGGCACAGATACGCAGTATTTT | CASSLALRTGGTDTQYF
16 | - | TRBJ2-1 | - | TRBV20-1 | TGCAGTGCTATTAGCCGACGACTCGGGAGAAACAATGAGCAGTTCTTC | CSAISRRLGRNNEQFF
20 | - | TRBJ2-7 | TRBD2 | TRBV5-1 | TGCGCCAGCAGCTTGGAGCCTCTTCCTAGCGGGAGAGGGAGCTCCTACGAGCAGTACTTC | CASSLEPLPSGRGSSYEQYF
19 | few | TRBJ2-4 | TRBD1 | TRBV11-2 | TGTGCCAGCAGCTTATTCCGGGACAGGGGGCCGTTAGCCAAAAACATTCAGTACTTC | CASSLFRDRGPLAKNIQYF
18 | - | TRBJ2-5 | - | TRBV25-1 | TGTGCCAGCAGACAGACAGGAAATATCGGCGGGGGACAAGAGACCCAGTACTTC | CASRQTGNIGGGQETQYF
17 | few | TRBJ2-1 | TRBD2 | TRBV5-1 | TGCGCCAGCAGCTTGGGGACTAGCGGAGGGGTATACAATGAGCAGTTCTTC | CASSLGTSGGVYNEQFF
15 | - | TRBJ2-3 | - | TRBV4-2 | TGTGCCAGCAGCCCCGCGGGTTCGAGCACAGATACGCAGTATTTT | CASSPAGSSTDTQYF
15 | few | TRBJ1-3 | - | TRBV19 | TGTGCCAGTATCGGGACTGATTCCTCTGGAAACACCATATATTTT | CASIGTDSSGNTIYF
12 | - | TRBJ1-2 | - | TRBV28 | TGTGCCAGCAGTTTAATCCGTCAAGGCTACACCTTC | CASSLIRQGYTF
15 | few | TRBJ2-3 | - | TRBV11-2 | TGTGCCAGCAGCTTAGCGACTAACGGAGGCGGTACGCAGTATTTT | CASSLATNGGGTQYF
14 | - | TRBJ2-5 | - | TRBV18 | TGTGCCAGCTCACTCGGACAGCTCCAAGAGACCCAGTACTTC | CASSLGQLQETQYF
17 | - | TRBJ2-5 | TRBD2 | TRBV20-1 | TGCAGTGCTAGAGGGGGACTAGCGGAGGTACCCCAAGAGACCCAGTACTTC | CSARGGLAEVPQETQYF
14 | - | TRBJ2-7 | - | TRBV29-1 | TGCAGCGTTACCGGGACTCCAACTTCCTACGAGCAGTACTTC | CSVTGTPTSYEQYF
15 | few | TRBJ2-7 | TRBD1 | TRBV28 | TGTGCCAGCAGTTCACTAGACAGGGCAATGTACGAGCAGTACTTC | CASSSLDRAMYEQYF
15 | many | TRBJ2-6 | - | TRBV12-3/TRBV12-4 | TGTGCCAGCAGTTTGTTTGCAGCTGGGGCCAACGTCCTGACTTTC | CASSLFAAGANVLTF
15 | - | TRBJ2-1 | - | TRBV7-2 | TGTGCCAGCACCAAACGGGTAGGATCGTACAATGAGCAGTTCTTC | CASTKRVGSYNEQFF
15 | few | TRBJ2-3 | TRBD1 | TRBV19 | TGTGCCAGTAGTATACCGGGACAGGGAACAGATACGCAGTATTTT | CASSIPGQGTDTQYF
12 | many | TRBJ2-3 | - | TRBV12-3/TRBV12-4 | TGTGCCAGCAGCCAAAACCCAGATACGCAGTATTTT | CASSQNPDTQYF
20 | few | TRBJ2-1 | TRBD2 | TRBV7-3 | TGTGCCAGCAGCTTATATGGGCTAGCGGAGAGCACCCCCTACTACAATGAGCAGTTCTTC | CASSLYGLAESTPYYNEQFF
14 | once | TRBJ2-1 | - | TRBV7-8 | TGTGCCAGCAGCGTAACCCGGGGGTACAATGAGCAGTTCTTC | CASSVTRGYNEQFF
17 | many | TRBJ2-1 | - | TRBV4-1 | TGCGCCAGCAGCCAACCCATTAGAACTCGCTCCTACAATGAGCAGTTCTTC | CASSQPIRTRSYNEQFF
12 | few | TRBJ2-2 | TRBD1 | TRBV10-3 | TGTGCCATGGCAGGGGGAACCGGGGAGCTGTTTTTT | CAMAGGTGELFF
16 | many | TRBJ1-5 | - | TRBV4-1 | TGCGCCAGCAGCCTAGCGGTTGACAGGAGAAATCAGCCCCAGCATTTT | CASSLAVDRRNQPQHF